These 8 T cell receptor beta chains were sequenced from one sample in a study of blood T cells in healthy people across ages. Primed by a sample-barcoded 5' primer and a J-beta primer mix, a second PCR proceeded for about 7 to 11 cycles. TCRdb used MiXCR to reprocess the 5' RACE reads, holding one entry per CDR3 protein. The repertoire holds hundreds of thousands of distinct CDR3 sequences, with 55% to 70% as singletons. The sequenced sample was blood. The origin of the receptors is a young man in good health.

The chain combines TRBV20-1 with TRBJ1-5, with D uncertain. V was pared by 7 bases and J by 4 bases, with 14 bases between. The V gene's germline CDR1 is DFQATT and CDR2 SNEGSKA (reference sequence). CDR3 length: 13 residues. This CDR3 is CSGQPKPNQPQHF. In DNA, the CDR3 is TGCAGTGGGCAGCCCAAACCTAATCAGCCCCAGCATTTT.

This sequence joins TRBV6-2 or TRBV6-3 and TRBJ2-5; D is ambiguous. The J call may be in error: the DNA end matches TRBJ2-7 better. Germline CDR1 and CDR2: MNHEY and SVGEGT. This CDR3 spans 12 amino acids. This CDR3 is CASSYVHYEQYF. The CDR3 DNA is TGTGCCAGCAGCTACGTGCACTACGAGCAGTACTTC.

This clonotype has only a few counts. This chain connects TRBV27 to TRBJ1-4; tentatively, D is TRBD1 (5 bases). Germline CDR1 is MNHEY and CDR2 is SMNVEV (reference sequence). Trimming stripped 6 bases from V and 4 bases from J, with 12 bases between. This CDR3 is 14 amino acids long. The CDR3 sequence: CASRFQGVNEKLFF. The CDR3 DNA sequence: TGTGCCAGCAGATTTCAGGGAGTTAATGAAAAACTGTTTTTT.

The CDR3 is CASSGTVPGRHFQETQYF. The CDR3 DNA reads as TGTGCCAGCAGTGGGACCGTACCTGGCCGGCATTTTCAAGAGACCCAGTACTTC. The chain uses TRBV28 and TRBJ2-5, with D possibly called TRBD1 or TRBD2 (5 bases each). Trimming pared 5 bases from V and 2 bases from J, leaving 24 bases between. The germline gives CDR1 MDHEN, CDR2 SYDVKM. The CDR3 consists of 18 residues.

In its sample, this clonotype was seen once. Without the conserved terminal phenylalanine or tryptophan, this CDR3 likely stems from a read error. The V call is TRBV12-3 or TRBV12-4, the J call TRBJ2-1, with 12 bases matching TRBD2. The CDR3 runs to 15 residues. The V gene end was trimmed by 6 bases and the J gene end by 4 bases; junction bases not matched to a gene: 4. Here the CDR3 reads CASSRTSGVYNEQFL. In DNA, the CDR3 is TGTGCCAGCAGCAGGACTAGCGGGGTTTACAATGAGCAGTTCTTA.

A remark on this clonotype: One junction end disagrees with the germline gene, perhaps due to a read error. This chain uses TRBV11-2 with TRBJ1-2, with D perhaps TRBD1 (5 bases). CDR3 length equals 15 residues. Germline values: CDR1 SGHAT, CDR2 FQNNGV. For the CDR3, the DNA is TGTGCCAGCGGCCAAGGCGGGGGAGCTAACTGTGGCTACACCTTC. Protein: CASGQGGGANCGYTF.

In its sample, this clonotype was seen many times. The chain links TRBV7-2 to TRBJ2-7; 9 nucleotides line up with TRBD1. The CDR3 is 15 residues long. Germline V gene data show CDR1 as SGHTA and CDR2 as FQGNSA. V gave up 8 bases and J gave up 2 bases; unmatched junction bases: 10. Written as DNA, the CDR3 is TGTGCCAGCGCGGGCGCGGGACAGGGAACCTACGAGCAGTACTTC. This gives the protein CASAGAGQGTYEQYF.

This clonotype was counted only a few times. The chain links TRBV29-1 to TRBJ2-1, with 13 positions matching TRBD2. V lost 6 bases, J lost 10 bases, and 6 bases stayed unmatched. From germline, CDR1 is SQVTM and CDR2 ANQGSEA. This CDR3 comprises 13 residues. The CDR3 protein is CSVRLAGGGEQFF. As DNA, the CDR3 is TGCAGCGTCCGACTAGCGGGAGGTGGGGAGCAGTTCTTC.